The following is a TCR beta chain sequence with its context. Its matching antigen is unknown. Use of 60 Vbeta and 13 Jbeta primers characterized the PCR. TCRdb's copy holds only in-frame clones and misses some; the assay was immunoSEQ multiplex PCR. The data show 180,000 or so clones, approximately 80% seen once. The source of the sample is a study of cytomegalovirus exposure and HLA in healthy donors. Study results and caveats: Many donors carried some public TCRs, although rarity characterized most TCR sequences. Earlier analysis looked at TCR beta V segments, and most were productive about 87% or about 30% of the time. Sequencing depth roughly uniform across donors was assumed in presence/absence analyses. Some V segments, TRBV6-2 and TRBV6-3 among them, were indistinguishable and were therefore excluded.

The germline V and J ends were trimmed by 3 bases and 4 bases, with 6 bases remaining between them. The length of the CDR3 is 13 residues. Germline-derived CDR1 and CDR2 are SGHNT and YENEEA. This sequence joins TRBV11-3 and TRBJ2-2; D is unclear. Sample: PBMCs. The clonotype originates from a female donor in good health and CMV-seronegative. This CDR3 reads CASSFVSTGELFF. For the CDR3, the DNA is TGTGCCAGCAGCTTTGTGAGCACCGGGGAGCTGTTTTTT.